The rows below give T cell receptor beta chains drawn from one sample of a study of cytomegalovirus exposure and HLA in healthy donors. TCRdb keeps only in-frame clones here, not all; method: immunoSEQ multiplex PCR. There are 100,000 to 150,000 clones in the sample; roughly 80% occur only once, and roughly 10% lies in the top ten. Sequencing was performed on PBMCs. These receptors came from a young man in good health and CMV-seropositive. The CDR3 runs from the conserved cysteine through the conserved F or W. D genes are given only for firm matches. Size values are once, few and many counts, or a class for expanded clones, and some rows have none.

abundance	j_gene	v_gene	d_gene	CDR3nt	CDR3aa
once	TRBJ2-5	TRBV7-6	TRBD1	TGTGCCAGCAGCTTAGGACAGGGCCGTATCGAGACCCAGTACTTC	CASSLGQGRIETQYF
once	TRBJ1-2	TRBV7-8	NA	TGTGCCAGCAGCATAATCACCCGGGGTCGGGGGAACTATGGCTACACCTTC	CASSIITRGRGNYGYTF
NA	TRBJ2-1	TRBV30	NA	TGTGCCTGGAGTGTACCCTATAGCAGTGATGAGCAGTTCTTC	CAWSVPYSSDEQFF
NA	TRBJ2-1	TRBV28	NA	TGTGCCAGCAGACCCAGGGGAGGGCCTAGAAATGAGCAGTTCTTC	CASRPRGGPRNEQFF
NA	TRBJ1-1	TRBV6-1	TRBD1	TGTGCCAGCAGTGGACTGGACAGGGGGCAAGGCACTGAAGCTTTCTTT	CASSGLDRGQGTEAFF
NA	TRBJ1-1	TRBV27	NA	TGTGCCAGCAGTTTATCCAGGGTGGGGACTGAAGCTTTCTTT	CASSLSRVGTEAFF
NA	TRBJ1-5	TRBV13	NA	TGTGCCAGCAGCTTAGCGGGTAACGAGCCCCAGCATTTT	CASSLAGNEPQHF
NA	TRBJ2-1	TRBV27	TRBD1	TGTGCCAGCAGCCCGGGACAGGGGGAGTACAATGAGCAGTTCTTC	CASSPGQGEYNEQFF
NA	TRBJ2-7	TRBV7-6	TRBD1	TGTGCCAGCAGCCAGAACAGGGGTCCGTACGAGCAGTACTTC	CASSQNRGPYEQYF
once	TRBJ2-7	TRBV6-5	TRBD1	TGTGCCAGCAGCAACGGACAGGGATTCTCCTACGAGCAGTACTTC	CASSNGQGFSYEQYF
NA	TRBJ2-4	TRBV6-7	TRBD2	TGTGCCAGCAGGGTACTAGCGCAAAACCCCCGGGCGGCCAAAAACATTCAGTACTTC	CASRVLAQNPRAAKNIQYF
NA	TRBJ2-3	TRBV28	NA	TGTGCCAGCAGTTTATTGGAGGGGCAACATGGGACAGATACGCAGTATTTT	CASSLLEGQHGTDTQYF
NA	TRBJ2-3	TRBV9	NA	TGTGCCAGCAGCCCAGAGGGGACATGCACAGATACGCAGTATTTT	CASSPEGTCTDTQYF
NA	TRBJ2-1	TRBV30	NA	TGTGCCTGGATGCTGAGTTACTCCTACAATGAGCAGTTCTTC	CAWMLSYSYNEQFF
NA	TRBJ2-1	TRBV5-1	TRBD2	TGCGCCAGCAGCCCAGGGGGACTAGCGAGCTCCTACAATGAGCAGTTCTTC	CASSPGGLASSYNEQFF
NA	TRBJ2-7	TRBV9	NA	TGTGCCAGCAGCGTGAGGTCGAGCTCCTACGAGCAGTACTTC	CASSVRSSSYEQYF
NA	TRBJ2-5	TRBV19	NA	TGTGCCAGTACCCCCCGGGAGGGGGCACGGACCCAGTACTTC	CASTPREGARTQYF
NA	TRBJ2-7	TRBV7-2	TRBD2	TGTGCCAGCAGTCGCCTAGCGGGTCTTAGCTCCTACGAGCAGTACTTC	CASSRLAGLSSYEQYF
NA	TRBJ2-2	TRBV10-3	TRBD1	TGTGCCATCCCTGGGACAGCGACGAACACCGGGGAGCTGTTTTTT	CAIPGTATNTGELFF
NA	TRBJ1-3	TRBV7-2	TRBD1	TGTGCCAGCAGGACGACAGGGGTAGATGGAAACACCATATATTTT	CASRTTGVDGNTIYF
NA	TRBJ1-2	TRBV13	TRBD1	TGTGCCAGCAGCGCCGGACAGGGGACTTCTTATGGCTACACCTTC	CASSAGQGTSYGYTF
NA	TRBJ2-1	TRBV7-3	NA	TGTGCCAGCAGCCCCCGGCGTGGGCTAGGGGACAATGAGCAGTTCTTC	CASSPRRGLGDNEQFF
NA	TRBJ1-4	TRBV30	TRBD1	TGTGCCTGGAATGACAGGGGTAGAGGAGAAAAACTGTTTTTT	CAWNDRGRGEKLFF
NA	TRBJ2-5	TRBV4-1	NA	TGCGCCAGCAGCCAAGCGGGAGAGAGCCAAGAGACCCAGTACTTC	CASSQAGESQETQYF
NA	TRBJ2-7	TRBV18	TRBD1	TGTGCCAGCTCACCTGGGACAGCCTACGAGCAGTACTTC	CASSPGTAYEQYF
NA	TRBJ1-1	TRBV4-3	NA	TGCGCCAGCAGCCTCCTCACTGGAGATGAAGCTTTCTTT	CASSLLTGDEAFF
NA	TRBJ2-7	TRBV6-5	TRBD2	TGTGCCAGCAGATTGTTGCCGGGACTAAACTACGAGCAGTACTTC	CASRLLPGLNYEQYF
once	TRBJ2-2	TRBV18	TRBD2	TGTGCCAGCTCACCACCGACTAGCGGGAGTCGGGAGCTGTTTTTT	CASSPPTSGSRELFF
NA	TRBJ2-1	TRBV11-2	NA	TGTGCCAGCAGCTTATTACTTACTTACAATGAGCAGTTCTTC	CASSLLLTYNEQFF
NA	TRBJ1-4	TRBV27	NA	TGTGCCAGCAGGTCCCTAAGCGGGGTTAATGAAAAACTGTTTTTT	CASRSLSGVNEKLFF
NA	TRBJ1-2	TRBV4-1	NA	TGCGCCAGCAGCCAAGCCGGGACAAGGAGAGGAGGCTACACCTTC	CASSQAGTRRGGYTF